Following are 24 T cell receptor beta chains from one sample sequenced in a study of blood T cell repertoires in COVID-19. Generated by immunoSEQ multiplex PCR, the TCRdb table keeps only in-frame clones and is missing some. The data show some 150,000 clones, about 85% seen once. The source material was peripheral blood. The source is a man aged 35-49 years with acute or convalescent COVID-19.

In nucleotides, the CDR3 is TGTGCCTGGAGTCTCAGAGGGTTTGCAACTAATGAAAAACTGTTTTTT. It encodes CAWSLRGFATNEKLFF. The chain couples TRBV30 to TRBJ1-4; D uncertain. CDR3 length equals 16 residues. The germline gives CDR1 GTSNPN, CDR2 SVGIG (reference sequence). The V and J ends lost 2 bases and 0 bases respectively, with 13 bases between them. Complete variable domain (other parts from reference TRBV30 and TRBJ1-4): SQTIHQWPATLVQPVGSPLSLECTVEGTSNPNLYWYRQAAGRGLQLLFYSVGIGQISSEVPQNLSASRPQDRQFILSSKKLLLSDSGFYLCAWSLRGFATNEKLFFGSGTQLSVL.

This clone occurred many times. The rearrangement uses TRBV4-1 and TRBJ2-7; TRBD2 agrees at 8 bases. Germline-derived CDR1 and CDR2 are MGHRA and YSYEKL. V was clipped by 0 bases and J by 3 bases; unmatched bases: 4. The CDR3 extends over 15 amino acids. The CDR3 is CASSQDPGGNYEQYF. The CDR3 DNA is TGCGCCAGCAGCCAAGATCCGGGGGGGAACTACGAGCAGTACTTC.

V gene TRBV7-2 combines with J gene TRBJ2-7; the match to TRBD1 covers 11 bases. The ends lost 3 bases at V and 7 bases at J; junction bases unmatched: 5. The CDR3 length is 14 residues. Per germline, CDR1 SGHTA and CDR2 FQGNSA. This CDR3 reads CASSLGQGEGEQYF. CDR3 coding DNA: TGTGCCAGCAGCTTGGGACAGGGGGAAGGTGAGCAGTACTTC. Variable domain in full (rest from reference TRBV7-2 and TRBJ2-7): GAGVSQSPSNKVTEKGKDVELRCDPISGHTALYWYRQSLGQGLEFLIYFQGNSAPDKSGLPSDRFSAERTGGSVSTLTIQRTQQEDSAVYLCASSLGQGEGEQYFGPGTRLTVT.

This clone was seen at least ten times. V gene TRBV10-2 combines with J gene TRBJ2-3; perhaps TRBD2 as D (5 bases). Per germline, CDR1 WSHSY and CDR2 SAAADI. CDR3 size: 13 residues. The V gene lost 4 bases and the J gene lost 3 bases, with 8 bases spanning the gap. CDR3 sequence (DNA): TGCGCCAGCAGTGGGACTCTTACAGATACGCAGTATTTT. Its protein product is CASSGTLTDTQYF.

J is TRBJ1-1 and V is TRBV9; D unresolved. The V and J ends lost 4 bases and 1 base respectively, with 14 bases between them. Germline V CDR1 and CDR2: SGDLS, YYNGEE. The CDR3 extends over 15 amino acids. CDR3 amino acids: CASSPRIDENTEAFF. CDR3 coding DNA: TGTGCCAGCAGCCCAAGAATAGATGAGAACACTGAAGCTTTCTTT.

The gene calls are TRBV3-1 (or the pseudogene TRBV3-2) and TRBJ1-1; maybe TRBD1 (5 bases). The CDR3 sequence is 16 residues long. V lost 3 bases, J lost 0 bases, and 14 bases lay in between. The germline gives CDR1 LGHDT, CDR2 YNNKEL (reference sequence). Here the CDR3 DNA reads TGTGCCAGCAGCCAGGGAGGGGCCTATATGAACACTGAAGCTTTCTTT. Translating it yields CASSQGGAYMNTEAFF.

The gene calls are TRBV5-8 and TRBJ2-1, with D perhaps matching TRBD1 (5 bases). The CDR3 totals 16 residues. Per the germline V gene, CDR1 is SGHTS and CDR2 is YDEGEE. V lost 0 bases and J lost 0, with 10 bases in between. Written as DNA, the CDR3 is TGTGCCAGCAGCTTGGAGCAGGGAAGCTCCTACAATGAGCAGTTCTTC. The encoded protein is CASSLEQGSSYNEQFF.

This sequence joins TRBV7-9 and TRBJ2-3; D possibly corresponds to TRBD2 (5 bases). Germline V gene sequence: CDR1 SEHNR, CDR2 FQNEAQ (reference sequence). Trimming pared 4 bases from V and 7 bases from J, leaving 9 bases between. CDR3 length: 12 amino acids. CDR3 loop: CASSSTRNTQYF. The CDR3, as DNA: TGTGCCAGCAGCTCTACTAGAAATACGCAGTATTTT.

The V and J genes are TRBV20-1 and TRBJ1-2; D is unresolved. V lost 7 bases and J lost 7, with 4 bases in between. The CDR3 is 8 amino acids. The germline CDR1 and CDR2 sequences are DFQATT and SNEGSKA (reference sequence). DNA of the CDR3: TGCAGTGGAGGTGGCTACACCTTC. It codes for CSGGGYTF.

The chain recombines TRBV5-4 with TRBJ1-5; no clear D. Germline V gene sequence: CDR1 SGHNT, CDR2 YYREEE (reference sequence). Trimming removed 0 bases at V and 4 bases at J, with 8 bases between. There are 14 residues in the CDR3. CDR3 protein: CASSLDGGNQPQHF. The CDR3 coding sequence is TGTGCCAGCAGCTTGGACGGAGGAAATCAGCCCCAGCATTTT.

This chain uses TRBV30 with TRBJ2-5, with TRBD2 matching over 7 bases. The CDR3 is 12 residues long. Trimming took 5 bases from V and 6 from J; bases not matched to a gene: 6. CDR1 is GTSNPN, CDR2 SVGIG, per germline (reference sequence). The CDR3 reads CAWAGVVKTQYF. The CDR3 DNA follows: TGTGCCTGGGCGGGGGTAGTGAAGACCCAGTACTTC.

The CDR3 reads CASSGPTALNAYEQYF. In nucleotides, the CDR3 is TGTGCCAGCAGCGGTCCGACAGCGCTAAATGCCTACGAGCAGTACTTC. The rearrangement joins TRBV7-9 to TRBJ2-7; perhaps TRBD1 as D (5 bases). V lost 5 bases, J lost 2 bases, and 19 bases lay in between. The CDR3 consists of 16 residues. CDR1 SEHNR and CDR2 FQNEAQ come from the germline V gene (reference sequence). The whole variable domain, filled in from reference TRBV7-9 and TRBJ2-7, reads DTGVSQNPRHKITKRGQNVTFRCDPISEHNRLYWYRQTLGQGPEFLTYFQNEAQLEKSRLLSDRFSAERPKGSFSTLEIQRTEQGDSAMYLCASSGPTALNAYEQYFGPGTRLTVT.

CDR3 protein: CASSPPGAKIPGELFF. The DNA for the CDR3 is TGTGCCAGCAGTCCCCCGGGAGCCAAGATACCCGGGGAGCTGTTTTTT. The chain employs TRBV28 and TRBJ2-2; D may be TRBD2 (6 bases). The CDR3 covers 16 residues. Looked up from germline, CDR1 is MDHEN and CDR2 is SYDVKM. Trimming removed 5 bases from V and 6 bases from J, with 19 bases in between.

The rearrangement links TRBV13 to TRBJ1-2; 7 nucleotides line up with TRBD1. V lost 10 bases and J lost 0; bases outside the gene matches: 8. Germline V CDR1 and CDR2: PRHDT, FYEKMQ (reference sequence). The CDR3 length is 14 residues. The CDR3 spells CATSQGTANYGYTF. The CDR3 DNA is TGTGCCACCTCACAGGGGACAGCTAACTATGGCTACACCTTC.

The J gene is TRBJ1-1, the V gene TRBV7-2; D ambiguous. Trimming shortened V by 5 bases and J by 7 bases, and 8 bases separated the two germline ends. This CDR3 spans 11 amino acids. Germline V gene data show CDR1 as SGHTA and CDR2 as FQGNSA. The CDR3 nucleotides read TGTGCCAGCAGCAAACAGCTTGAAGCTTTCTTT. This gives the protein CASSKQLEAFF.

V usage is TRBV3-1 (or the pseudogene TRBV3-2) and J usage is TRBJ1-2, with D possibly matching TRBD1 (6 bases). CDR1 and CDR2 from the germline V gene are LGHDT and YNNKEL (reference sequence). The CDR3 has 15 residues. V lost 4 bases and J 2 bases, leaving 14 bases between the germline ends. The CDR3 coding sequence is TGTGCCAGCAGCCTCCCGGGGGGCGGCAACTATGGCTACACCTTC. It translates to CASSLPGGGNYGYTF.

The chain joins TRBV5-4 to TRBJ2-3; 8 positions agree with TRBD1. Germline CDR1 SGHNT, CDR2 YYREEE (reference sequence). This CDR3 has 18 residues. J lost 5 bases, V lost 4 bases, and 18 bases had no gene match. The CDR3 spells CASSAHQGAQNFRDTQYF. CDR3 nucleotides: TGTGCCAGCAGCGCCCACCAGGGGGCGCAGAATTTCAGAGATACGCAGTATTTT.

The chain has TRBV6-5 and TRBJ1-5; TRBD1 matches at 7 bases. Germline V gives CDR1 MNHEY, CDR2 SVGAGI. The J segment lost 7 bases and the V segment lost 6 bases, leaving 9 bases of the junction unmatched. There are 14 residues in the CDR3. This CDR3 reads CASSNNRGGQPQHF. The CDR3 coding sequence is TGTGCCAGCAGCAACAACAGGGGAGGACAGCCCCAGCATTTT.

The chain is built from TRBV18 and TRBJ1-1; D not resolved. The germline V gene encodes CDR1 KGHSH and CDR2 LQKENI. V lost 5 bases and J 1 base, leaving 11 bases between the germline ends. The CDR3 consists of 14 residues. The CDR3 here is CASSYEIQNTEAFF. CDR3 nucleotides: TGTGCCAGCTCATACGAGATCCAGAACACTGAAGCTTTCTTT. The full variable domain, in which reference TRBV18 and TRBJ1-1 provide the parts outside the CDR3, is NAGVMQNPRHLVRRRGQEARLRCSPMKGHSHVYWYRQLPEEGLKFMVYLQKENIIDESGMPKERFSAEFPKEGPSILRIQQVVRGDSAAYFCASSYEIQNTEAFFGQGTRLTVV.

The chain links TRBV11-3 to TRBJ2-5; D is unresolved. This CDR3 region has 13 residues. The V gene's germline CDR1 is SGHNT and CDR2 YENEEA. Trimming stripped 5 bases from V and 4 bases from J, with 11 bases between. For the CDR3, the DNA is TGTGCCAGCAGCCAAGCACCAAGAGAGACCCAGTACTTC. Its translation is CASSQAPRETQYF.

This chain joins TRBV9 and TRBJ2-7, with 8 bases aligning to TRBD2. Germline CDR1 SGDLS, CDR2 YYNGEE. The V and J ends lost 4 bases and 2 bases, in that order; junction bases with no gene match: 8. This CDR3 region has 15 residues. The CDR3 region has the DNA TGTGCCAGCAGCCCCCGGGGGGGAAACACCTACGAGCAGTACTTC. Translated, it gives CASSPRGGNTYEQYF.

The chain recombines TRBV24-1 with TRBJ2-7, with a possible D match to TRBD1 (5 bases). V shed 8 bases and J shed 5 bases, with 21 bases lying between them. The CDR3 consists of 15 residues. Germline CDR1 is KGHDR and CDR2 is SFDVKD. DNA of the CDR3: TGTGCCACCATCCTTTACAGGCCGGAATGGGACGAGCAGTACTTC. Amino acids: CATILYRPEWDEQYF.

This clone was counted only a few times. DNA of the CDR3: TGCGCCAGCAGCTCCGGGACAGGCGCCTATGGCTACACCTTC. Encoded protein: CASSSGTGAYGYTF. This chain links TRBV5-1 with TRBJ1-2, with 8 bases fitting TRBD1. The CDR3 is 14 residues long. The germline CDR1 and CDR2 sequences are SGHRS and YFSETQ. The V and J ends lost 3 bases and 4 bases, in that order; junction bases with no gene match: 5.

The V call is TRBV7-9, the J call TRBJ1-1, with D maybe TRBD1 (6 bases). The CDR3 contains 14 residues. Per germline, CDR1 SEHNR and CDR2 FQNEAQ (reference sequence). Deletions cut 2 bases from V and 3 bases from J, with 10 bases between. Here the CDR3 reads CASSLKGGYTEAFF. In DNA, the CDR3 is TGTGCCAGCAGCTTAAAAGGGGGATACACTGAAGCTTTCTTT.